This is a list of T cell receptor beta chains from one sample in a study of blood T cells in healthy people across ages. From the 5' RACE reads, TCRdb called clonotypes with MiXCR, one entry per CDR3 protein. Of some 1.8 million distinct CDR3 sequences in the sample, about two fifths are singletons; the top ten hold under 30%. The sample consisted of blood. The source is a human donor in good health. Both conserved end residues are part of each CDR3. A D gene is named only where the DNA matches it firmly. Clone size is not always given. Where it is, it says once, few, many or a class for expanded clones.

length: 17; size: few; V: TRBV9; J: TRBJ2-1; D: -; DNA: TGTGCCAGCAGCCACCGAGAGGTGTCGGGAAGAGATAATGAGCAGTTCTTC; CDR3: CASSHREVSGRDNEQFF
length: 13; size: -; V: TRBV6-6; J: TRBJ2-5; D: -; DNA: TGTGCCAGCCAGGGGAGGTGGGCCGAGACCCAGTACTTC; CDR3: CASQGRWAETQYF
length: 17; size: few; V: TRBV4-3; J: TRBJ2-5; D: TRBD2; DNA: TGCGCCAGCAGCCAAGATCTGACTAGCGGGAATAGGCAGACCCAGTACTTC; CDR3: CASSQDLTSGNRQTQYF
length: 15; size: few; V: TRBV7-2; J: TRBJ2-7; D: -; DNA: TGTGCCAGCAGACCTTCCGGGTTACTCATCTACGAGCAGTACTTC; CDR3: CASRPSGLLIYEQYF
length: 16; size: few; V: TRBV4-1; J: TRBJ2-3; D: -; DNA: TGCGCCAGCAGCGGACGGGACCGTGGAGGAGAAGATACGCAGTATTTT; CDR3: CASSGRDRGGEDTQYF
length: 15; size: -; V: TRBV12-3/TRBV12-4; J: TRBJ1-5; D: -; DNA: TGTGCCAGCAGCCCCGGACAGTTACGGAATCAGCCCCAGCATTTT; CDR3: CASSPGQLRNQPQHF
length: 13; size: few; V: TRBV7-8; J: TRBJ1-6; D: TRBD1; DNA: TGTGCCAGCAGCTCAACGGGACAGCAACCCCTCCACTTT; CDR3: CASSSTGQQPLHF
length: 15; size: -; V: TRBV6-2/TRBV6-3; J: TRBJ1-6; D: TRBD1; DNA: TGTGCCTGCAGTTCGACAGGGGAGAGAGGCTCACCCCTCCACTTT; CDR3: CACSSTGERGSPLHF
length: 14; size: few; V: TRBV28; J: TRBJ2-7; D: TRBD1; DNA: TGTGCCAGCACCACAGGGGGCATAGGCTACGGGCAGTACTTC; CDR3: CASTTGGIGYGQYF
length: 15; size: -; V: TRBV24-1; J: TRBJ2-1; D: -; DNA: TGTGCCACCAGTGATACGAGGGATTCCTACAATGAGCAGTTCTTC; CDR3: CATSDTRDSYNEQFF